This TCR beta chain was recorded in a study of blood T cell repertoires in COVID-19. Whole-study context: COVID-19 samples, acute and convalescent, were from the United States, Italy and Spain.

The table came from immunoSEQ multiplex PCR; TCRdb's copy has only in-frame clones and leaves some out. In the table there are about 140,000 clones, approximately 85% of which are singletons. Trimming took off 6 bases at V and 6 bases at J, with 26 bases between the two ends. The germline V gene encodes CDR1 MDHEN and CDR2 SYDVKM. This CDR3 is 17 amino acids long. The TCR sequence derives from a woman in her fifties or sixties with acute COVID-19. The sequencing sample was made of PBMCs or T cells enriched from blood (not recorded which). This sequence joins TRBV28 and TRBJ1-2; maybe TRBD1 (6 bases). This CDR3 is CASSTTGTPNQDDGYTF. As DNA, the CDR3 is TGTGCCAGCAGCACGACCGGGACACCTAATCAGGACGATGGCTACACCTTC.